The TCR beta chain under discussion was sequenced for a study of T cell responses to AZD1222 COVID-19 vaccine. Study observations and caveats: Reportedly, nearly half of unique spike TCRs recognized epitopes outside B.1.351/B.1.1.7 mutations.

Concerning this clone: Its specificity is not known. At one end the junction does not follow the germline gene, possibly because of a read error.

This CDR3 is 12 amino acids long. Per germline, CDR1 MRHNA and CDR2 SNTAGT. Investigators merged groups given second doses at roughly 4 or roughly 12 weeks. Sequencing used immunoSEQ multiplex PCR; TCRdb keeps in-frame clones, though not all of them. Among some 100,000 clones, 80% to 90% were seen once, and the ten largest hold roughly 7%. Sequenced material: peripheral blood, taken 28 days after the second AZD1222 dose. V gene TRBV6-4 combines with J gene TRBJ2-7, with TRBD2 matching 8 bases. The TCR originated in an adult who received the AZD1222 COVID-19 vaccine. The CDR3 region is CAIKNTGGPSGF. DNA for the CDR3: TGTGCCATCAAAAACACGGGGGGGCCCTCGGGTTTC.